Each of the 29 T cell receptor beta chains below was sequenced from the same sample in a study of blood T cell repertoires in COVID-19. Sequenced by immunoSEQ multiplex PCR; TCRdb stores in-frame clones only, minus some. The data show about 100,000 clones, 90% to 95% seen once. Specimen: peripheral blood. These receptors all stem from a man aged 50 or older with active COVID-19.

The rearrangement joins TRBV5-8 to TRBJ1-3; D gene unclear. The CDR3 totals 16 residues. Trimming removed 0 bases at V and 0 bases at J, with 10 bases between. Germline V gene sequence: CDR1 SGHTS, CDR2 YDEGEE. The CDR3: CASSLVMVSSGNTIYF. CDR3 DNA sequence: TGTGCCAGCAGCTTGGTTATGGTTAGCTCTGGAAACACCATATATTTT.

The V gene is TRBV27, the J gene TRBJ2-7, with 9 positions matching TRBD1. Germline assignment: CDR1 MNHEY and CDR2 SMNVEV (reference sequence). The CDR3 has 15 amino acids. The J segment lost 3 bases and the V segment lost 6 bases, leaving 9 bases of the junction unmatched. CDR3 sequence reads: CASSPGQGSGYEQYV. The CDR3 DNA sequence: TGTGCCAGCAGCCCGGGACAGGGATCAGGCTACGAGCAGTACGTC.

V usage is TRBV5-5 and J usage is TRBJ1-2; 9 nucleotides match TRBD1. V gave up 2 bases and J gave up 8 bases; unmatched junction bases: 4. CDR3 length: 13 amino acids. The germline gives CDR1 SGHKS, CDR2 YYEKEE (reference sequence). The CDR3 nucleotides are TGTGCCAGCAGCTTTTTGACAGGGGGAGGCTACACCTTC. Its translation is CASSFLTGGGYTF.

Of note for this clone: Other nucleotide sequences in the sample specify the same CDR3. Here the CDR3 DNA reads TGCAGTGCTTCGGGAGGCAATGAGCAGTTCTTC. Amino acid sequence: CSASGGNEQFF. The genes are TRBV20-1 and TRBJ2-1; 7 bases line up with TRBD2. Germline CDR1 reads DFQATT; CDR2 reads SNEGSKA (reference sequence). The CDR3 runs to 11 residues. V shed 5 bases and J 6 bases; nucleotides not matched to a gene: 1.

The CDR3: CASSTAGEDTGELFF. Written as DNA, the CDR3 is TGCGCCAGCTCCACAGCGGGAGAAGACACCGGGGAGCTGTTTTTT. The chain employs TRBV5-1 and TRBJ2-2, with 8 bases that match TRBD2. J gave up 3 bases and V 7 bases, and 8 bases lay outside the gene matches. This CDR3 spans 15 amino acids. Germline CDR1 and CDR2: SGHRS and YFSETQ.

CDR3 in amino acids: CASSETGLALNTQYF. The CDR3 DNA reads TGCGCCAGCAGTGAGACGGGACTAGCGCTTAATACGCAGTATTTT. The V gene is TRBV10-1, the J gene TRBJ2-3, with TRBD2 matching 10 bases. Per germline, CDR1 WNHNN and CDR2 SYGVQD (reference sequence). There are 15 residues in the CDR3. V shed 2 bases, J shed 7 bases, and the junction held 6 bases outside the gene matches.

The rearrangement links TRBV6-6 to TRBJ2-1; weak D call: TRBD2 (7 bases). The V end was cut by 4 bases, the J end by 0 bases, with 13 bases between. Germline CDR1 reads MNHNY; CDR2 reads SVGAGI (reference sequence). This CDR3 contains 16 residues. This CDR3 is CASSWGGRRSYNEQFF. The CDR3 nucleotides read TGTGCCAGCAGTTGGGGGGGGCGCCGCTCCTACAATGAGCAGTTCTTC.

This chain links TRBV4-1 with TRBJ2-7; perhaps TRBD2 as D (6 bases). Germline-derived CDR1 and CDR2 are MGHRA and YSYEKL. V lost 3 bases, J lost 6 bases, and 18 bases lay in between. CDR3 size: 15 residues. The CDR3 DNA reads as TGCGCCAGCAGCCAGGGGCGGGACTCCTCGAGCGAGCAGTACTTC. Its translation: CASSQGRDSSSEQYF.

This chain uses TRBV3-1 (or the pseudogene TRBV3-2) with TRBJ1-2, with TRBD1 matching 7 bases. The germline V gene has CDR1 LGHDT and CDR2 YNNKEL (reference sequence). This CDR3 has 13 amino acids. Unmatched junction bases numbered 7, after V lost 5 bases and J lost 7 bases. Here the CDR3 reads CASSTRTGGGYTF. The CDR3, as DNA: TGTGCCAGCAGCACACGGACAGGAGGTGGCTACACCTTC.

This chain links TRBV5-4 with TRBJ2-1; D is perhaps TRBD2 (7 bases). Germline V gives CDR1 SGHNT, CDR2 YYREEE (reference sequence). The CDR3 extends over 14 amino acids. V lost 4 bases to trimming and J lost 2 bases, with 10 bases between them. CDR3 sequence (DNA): TGTGCCAGCAGCACCGGGGGGCCCTACAATGAGCAGTTCTTC. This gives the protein CASSTGGPYNEQFF.

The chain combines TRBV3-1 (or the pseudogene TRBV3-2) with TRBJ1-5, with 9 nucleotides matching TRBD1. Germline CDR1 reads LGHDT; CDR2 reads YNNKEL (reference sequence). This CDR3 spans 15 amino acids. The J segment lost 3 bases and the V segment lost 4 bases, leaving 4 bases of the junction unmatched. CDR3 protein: CASSPGTGPNQPQHF. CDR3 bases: TGTGCCAGCAGCCCGGGGACAGGGCCCAATCAGCCCCAGCATTTT.

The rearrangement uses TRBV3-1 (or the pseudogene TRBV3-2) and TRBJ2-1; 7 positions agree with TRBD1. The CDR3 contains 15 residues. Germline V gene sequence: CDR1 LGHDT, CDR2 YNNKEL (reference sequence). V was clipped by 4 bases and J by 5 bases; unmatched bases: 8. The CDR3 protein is CASSRRGSKDNEQFF. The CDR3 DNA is TGTGCCAGCAGCCGCAGGGGGTCGAAGGACAATGAGCAGTTCTTC.

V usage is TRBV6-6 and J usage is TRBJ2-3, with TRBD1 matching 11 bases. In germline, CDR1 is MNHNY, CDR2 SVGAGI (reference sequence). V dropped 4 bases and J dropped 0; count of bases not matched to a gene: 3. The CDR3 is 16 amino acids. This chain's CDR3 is CASSSDRGLSTDTQYF. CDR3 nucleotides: TGTGCCAGCAGTTCGGACAGGGGGCTTAGCACAGATACGCAGTATTTT.

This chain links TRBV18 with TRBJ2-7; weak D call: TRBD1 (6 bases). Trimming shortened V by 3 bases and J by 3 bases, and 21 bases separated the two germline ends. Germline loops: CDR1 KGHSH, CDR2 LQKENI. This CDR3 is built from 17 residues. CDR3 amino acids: CASSPQRLTGQSYEQYV. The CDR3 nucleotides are TGTGCCAGCTCACCTCAGAGGCTCACCGGACAGAGCTACGAGCAGTACGTC.

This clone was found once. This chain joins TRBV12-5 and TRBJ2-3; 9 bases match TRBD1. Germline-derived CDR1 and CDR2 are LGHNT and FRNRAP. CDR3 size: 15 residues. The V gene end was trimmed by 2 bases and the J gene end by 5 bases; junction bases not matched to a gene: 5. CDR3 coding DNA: TGTGCTAGTGGTTTGCCGACAGGGGGGAAAGATACGCAGTATTTT. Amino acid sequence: CASGLPTGGKDTQYF. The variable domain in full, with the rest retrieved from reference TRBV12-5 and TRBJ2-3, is DARVTQTPRHKVTEMGQEVTMRCQPILGHNTVFWYRQTMMQGLELLAYFRNRAPLDDSGMPKDRFSAEMPDATLATLKIQPSEPRDSAVYFCASGLPTGGKDTQYFGPGTRLTVL.

The chain's CDR3 is CASRRTGGANYGYTF. In DNA form, the CDR3 reads TGTGCCAGTAGGCGGACAGGGGGGGCTAACTATGGCTACACCTTC. This sequence joins TRBV19 and TRBJ1-2, with TRBD1 matching 10 bases. The V gene end was trimmed by 6 bases and the J gene end by 0 bases; junction bases not matched to a gene: 4. The CDR3 covers 15 residues. Germline lookup yields CDR1 LNHDA and CDR2 SQIVND (reference sequence).

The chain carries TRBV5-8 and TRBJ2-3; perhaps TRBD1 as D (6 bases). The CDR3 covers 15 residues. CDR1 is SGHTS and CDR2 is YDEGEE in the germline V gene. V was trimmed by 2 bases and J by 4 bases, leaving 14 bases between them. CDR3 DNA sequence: TGTGCCAGCAGCTTTCGGGACAACCCTTCAGATACGCAGTATTTT. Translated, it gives CASSFRDNPSDTQYF.

The CDR3 sequence: CASSAPGNRGIQYF. CDR3 bases: TGTGCCAGTAGTGCCCCGGGGAATCGAGGCATTCAGTACTTC. The V call is TRBV19, the J call TRBJ2-4, with D maybe TRBD2 (5 bases). CDR3 length equals 14 residues. From germline, CDR1 is LNHDA and CDR2 SQIVND (reference sequence). The V and J ends lost 5 bases and 9 bases respectively, with 17 bases between them.

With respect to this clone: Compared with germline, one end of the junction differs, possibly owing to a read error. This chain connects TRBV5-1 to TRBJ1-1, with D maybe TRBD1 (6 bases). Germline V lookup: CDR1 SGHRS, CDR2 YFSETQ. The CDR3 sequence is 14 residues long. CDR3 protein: CASNLGTLSTEAFF. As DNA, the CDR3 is TGCGCCAGCAACTTGGGGACACTCAGCACTGAAGCTTTCTTT.

The CDR3 DNA follows: TGCGCCAGCAGCGTGGGACAGGGGATGGGTGAGCAGTTCTTC. Translated, it gives CASSVGQGMGEQFF. The chain uses TRBV5-1 and TRBJ2-1; 10 nucleotides match TRBD1. The germline CDR1 and CDR2 sequences are SGHRS and YFSETQ. The V and J ends lost 4 bases and 9 bases, in that order; junction bases with no gene match: 7. There are 14 residues in the CDR3.

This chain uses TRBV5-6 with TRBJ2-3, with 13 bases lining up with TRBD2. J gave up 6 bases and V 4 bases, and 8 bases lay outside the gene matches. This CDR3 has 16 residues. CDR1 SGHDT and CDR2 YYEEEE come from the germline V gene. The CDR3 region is CASSLRTSGGRDTQYF. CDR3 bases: TGTGCCAGCAGCCTACGGACTAGCGGGGGAAGGGATACGCAGTATTTT.

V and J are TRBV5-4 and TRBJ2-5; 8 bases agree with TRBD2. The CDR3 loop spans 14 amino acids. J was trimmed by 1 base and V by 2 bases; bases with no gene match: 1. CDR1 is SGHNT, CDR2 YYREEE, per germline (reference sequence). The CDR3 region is CASSFRGGQETQYF. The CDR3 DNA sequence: TGTGCCAGCAGCTTTCGGGGGGGCCAAGAGACCCAGTACTTC.

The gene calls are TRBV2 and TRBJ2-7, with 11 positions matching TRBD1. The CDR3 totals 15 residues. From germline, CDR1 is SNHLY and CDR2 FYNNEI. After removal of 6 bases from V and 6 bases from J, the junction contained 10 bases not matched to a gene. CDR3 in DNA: TGTGCCAGCAGGGGGGGACAGGGGGTAGTCGGCGAGCAGTACTTC. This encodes CASRGGQGVVGEQYF.

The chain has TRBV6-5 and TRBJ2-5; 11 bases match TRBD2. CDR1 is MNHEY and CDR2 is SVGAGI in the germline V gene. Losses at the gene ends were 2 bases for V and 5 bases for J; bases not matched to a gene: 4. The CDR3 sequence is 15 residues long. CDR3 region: CASSYASGRSETQYF. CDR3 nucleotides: TGTGCCAGCAGTTACGCTAGCGGGAGGTCGGAGACCCAGTACTTC.

CDR3 in DNA: TGTGCCAGTAGCCCCGTCGGGGGAGTTAACACTGAAGCTTTCTTT. Translated, it gives CASSPVGGVNTEAFF. This chain uses TRBV19 with TRBJ1-1, with a tentative D call TRBD1 (5 bases). Germline lookup yields CDR1 LNHDA and CDR2 SQIVND (reference sequence). V dropped 6 bases and J dropped 2 bases, with 16 bases sitting between them. The CDR3 spans 15 residues.

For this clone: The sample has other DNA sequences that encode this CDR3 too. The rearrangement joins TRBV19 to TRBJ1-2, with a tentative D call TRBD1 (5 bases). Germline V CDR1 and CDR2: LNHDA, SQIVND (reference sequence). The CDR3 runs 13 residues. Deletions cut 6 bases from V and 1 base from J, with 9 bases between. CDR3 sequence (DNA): TGTGCCAGTAGCATCAGGGATAACTATGGCTACACCTTC. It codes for CASSIRDNYGYTF.

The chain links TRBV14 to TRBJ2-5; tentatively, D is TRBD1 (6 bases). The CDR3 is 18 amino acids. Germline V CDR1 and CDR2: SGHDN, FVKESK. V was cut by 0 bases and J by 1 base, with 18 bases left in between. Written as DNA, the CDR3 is TGTGCCAGCAGCCAAGAAGGGGGTCGACAGAGTCTCCAAGAGACCCAGTACTTC. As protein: CASSQEGGRQSLQETQYF.

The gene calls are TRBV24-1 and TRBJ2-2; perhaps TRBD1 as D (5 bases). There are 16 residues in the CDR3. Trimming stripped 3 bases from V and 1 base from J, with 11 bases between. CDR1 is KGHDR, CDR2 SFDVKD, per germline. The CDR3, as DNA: TGTGCCACCAGTGATCCCTCTCAGGGGAACACCGGGGAGCTGTTTTTT. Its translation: CATSDPSQGNTGELFF.

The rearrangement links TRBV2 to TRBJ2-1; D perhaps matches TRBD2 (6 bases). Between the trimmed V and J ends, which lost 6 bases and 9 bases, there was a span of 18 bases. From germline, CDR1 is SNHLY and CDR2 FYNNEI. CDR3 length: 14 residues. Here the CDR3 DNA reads TGTGCCAGCAGAGCGGGCCCTCTCATTGGTGAGCAGTTCTTC. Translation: CASRAGPLIGEQFF.